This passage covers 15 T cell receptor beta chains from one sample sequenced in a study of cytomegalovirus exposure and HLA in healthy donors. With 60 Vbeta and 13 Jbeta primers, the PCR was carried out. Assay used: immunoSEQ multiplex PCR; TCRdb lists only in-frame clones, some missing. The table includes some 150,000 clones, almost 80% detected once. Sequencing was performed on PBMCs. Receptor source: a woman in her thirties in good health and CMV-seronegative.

CDR3 sequence: CASSFTGGGYTF. Here the CDR3 DNA reads TGTGCCAGTAGTTTCACAGGGGGAGGCTACACCTTC. The chain carries TRBV19 and TRBJ1-2, with 8 bases aligning to TRBD1. Trimming at V came to 5 bases and at J to 8 bases, leaving 4 bases not matched to a gene. The CDR3 sequence is 12 residues long. Germline V gives CDR1 LNHDA, CDR2 SQIVND (reference sequence).

The CDR3 region has the DNA TGTGCCTGGAGTGGGACAGATGAAAAACTGTTTTTT. The encoded protein is CAWSGTDEKLFF. The genes are TRBV30 and TRBJ1-4, with D perhaps TRBD1 (6 bases). Germline-derived CDR1 and CDR2 are GTSNPN and SVGIG (reference sequence). The ends were cut back, 1 base at V and 6 bases at J, with 6 bases in the middle. This CDR3 is built from 12 residues.

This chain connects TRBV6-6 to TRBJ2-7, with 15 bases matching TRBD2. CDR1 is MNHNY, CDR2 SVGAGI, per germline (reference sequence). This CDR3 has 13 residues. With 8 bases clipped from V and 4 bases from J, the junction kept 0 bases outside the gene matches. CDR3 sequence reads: CASGTSGGYEQYF. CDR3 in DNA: TGTGCCAGCGGGACTAGCGGGGGGTACGAGCAGTACTTC.

The CDR3: CASSLGLAGRRETQYF. The DNA of the CDR3 is TGTGCCAGCAGTTTGGGACTAGCGGGTCGCCGGGAGACCCAGTACTTC. The V and J genes are TRBV6-5 and TRBJ2-5, with TRBD2 matching 12 bases. Germline CDR1 reads MNHEY; CDR2 reads SVGAGI. The CDR3 is 16 residues long. J gave up 5 bases and V 4 bases, and 8 bases lay outside the gene matches.

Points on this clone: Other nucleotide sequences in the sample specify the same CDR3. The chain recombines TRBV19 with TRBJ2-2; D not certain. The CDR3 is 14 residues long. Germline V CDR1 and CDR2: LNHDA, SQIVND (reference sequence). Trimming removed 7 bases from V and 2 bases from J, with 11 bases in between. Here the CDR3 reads CASKLGRNTGELFF. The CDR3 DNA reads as TGTGCCAGTAAGCTGGGCCGTAACACCGGGGAGCTGTTTTTT. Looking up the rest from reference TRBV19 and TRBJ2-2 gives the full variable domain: DGGITQSPKYLFRKEGQNVTLSCEQNLNHDAMYWYRQDPGQGLRLIYYSQIVNDFQKGDIAEGYSVSREKKESFPLTVTSAQKNPTAFYLCASKLGRNTGELFFGEGSRLTVL.

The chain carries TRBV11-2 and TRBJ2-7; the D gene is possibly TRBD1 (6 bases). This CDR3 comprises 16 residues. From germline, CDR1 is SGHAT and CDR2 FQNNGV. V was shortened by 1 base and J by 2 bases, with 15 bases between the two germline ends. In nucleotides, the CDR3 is TGTGCCAGCAGCTTAGTGTCTTGGGACACCGCCTACGAGCAGTACTTC. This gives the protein CASSLVSWDTAYEQYF.

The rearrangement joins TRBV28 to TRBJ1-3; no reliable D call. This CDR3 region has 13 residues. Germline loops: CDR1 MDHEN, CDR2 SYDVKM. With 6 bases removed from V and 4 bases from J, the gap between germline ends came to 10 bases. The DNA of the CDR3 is TGTGCCAGCAGATTCGTGAGAGGAAACACCATATATTTT. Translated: CASRFVRGNTIYF.

The CDR3 protein is CASSPVGGANTEAFF. Here the CDR3 DNA reads TGTGCCAGCAGTCCCGTGGGGGGAGCGAACACTGAAGCTTTCTTT. The chain couples TRBV6-6 to TRBJ1-1, with a tentative D call TRBD1 (5 bases). From germline, CDR1 is MNHNY and CDR2 SVGAGI (reference sequence). The CDR3 sequence is 15 residues long. Trimming removed 5 bases at V and 1 base at J, with 14 bases between.

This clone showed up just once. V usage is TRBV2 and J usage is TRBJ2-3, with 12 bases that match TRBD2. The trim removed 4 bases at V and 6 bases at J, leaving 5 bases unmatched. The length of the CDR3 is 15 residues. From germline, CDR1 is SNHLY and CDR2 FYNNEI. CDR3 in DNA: TGTGCCAGCAGTGGACGGCTAGCGGGGGGGGATACGCAGTATTTT. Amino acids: CASSGRLAGGDTQYF. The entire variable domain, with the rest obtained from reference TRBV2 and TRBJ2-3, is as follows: EPEVTQTPSHQVTQMGQEVILRCVPISNHLYFYWYRQILGQKVEFLVSFYNNEISEKSEIFDDQFSVERPDGSNFTLKIRSTKLEDSAMYFCASSGRLAGGDTQYFGPGTRLTVL.

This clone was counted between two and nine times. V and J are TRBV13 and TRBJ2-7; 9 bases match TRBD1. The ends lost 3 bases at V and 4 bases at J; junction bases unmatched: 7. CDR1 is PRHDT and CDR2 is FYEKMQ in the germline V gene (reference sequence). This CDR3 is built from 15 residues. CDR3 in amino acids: CASSLAGQGGYEQYF. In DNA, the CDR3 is TGTGCCAGCAGCTTGGCGGGACAGGGAGGTTACGAGCAGTACTTC. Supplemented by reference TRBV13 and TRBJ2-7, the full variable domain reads AAGVIQSPRHLIKEKRETATLKCYPIPRHDTVYWYQQGPGQDPQFLISFYEKMQSDKGSIPDRFSAQQFSDYHSELNMSSLELGDSALYFCASSLAGQGGYEQYFGPGTRLTVT.

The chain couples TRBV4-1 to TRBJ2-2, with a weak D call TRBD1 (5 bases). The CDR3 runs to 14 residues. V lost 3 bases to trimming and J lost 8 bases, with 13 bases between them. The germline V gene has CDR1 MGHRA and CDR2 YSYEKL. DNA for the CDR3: TGCGCCAGCAGCCATGTTGGGGCGACGGGGGAGCTGTTTTTT. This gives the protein CASSHVGATGELFF.

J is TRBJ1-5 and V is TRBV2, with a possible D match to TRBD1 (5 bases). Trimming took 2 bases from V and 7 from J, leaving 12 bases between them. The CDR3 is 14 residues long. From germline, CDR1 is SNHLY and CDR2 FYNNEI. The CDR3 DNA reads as TGTGCCAGCAGTGAATGGGTTGGGGGGCAGCCCCAGCATTTT. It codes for CASSEWVGGQPQHF.

CDR3 loop: CASSALQTGGASGYTF. For the CDR3, the DNA is TGCGCCAGCAGCGCCTTACAGACAGGGGGCGCGTCCGGCTACACCTTC. The chain combines TRBV5-1 with TRBJ1-2, with 10 bases matching TRBD1. CDR1 and CDR2 from the germline V gene are SGHRS and YFSETQ. The CDR3 has 16 residues. J gave up 8 bases and V 4 bases, and 14 bases lay outside the gene matches.

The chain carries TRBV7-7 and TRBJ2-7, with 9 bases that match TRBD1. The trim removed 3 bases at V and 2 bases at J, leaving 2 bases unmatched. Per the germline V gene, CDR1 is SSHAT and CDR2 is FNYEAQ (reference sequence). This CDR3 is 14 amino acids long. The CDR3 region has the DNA TGTGCCAGCAGCTTGGGACAGGGCACCTACGAGCAGTACTTC. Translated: CASSLGQGTYEQYF.

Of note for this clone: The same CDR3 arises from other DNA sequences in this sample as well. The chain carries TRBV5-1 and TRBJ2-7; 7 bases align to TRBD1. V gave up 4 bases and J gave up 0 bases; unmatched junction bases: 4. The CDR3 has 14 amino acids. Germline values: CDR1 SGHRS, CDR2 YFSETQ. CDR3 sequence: CASSPRDSSYEQYF. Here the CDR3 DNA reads TGCGCCAGCAGCCCCCGGGACAGCTCCTACGAGCAGTACTTC.